A single T cell receptor beta chain is shown here with its context. Its antigen is as yet unknown. This specimen comes from a study of yellow fever vaccine responses in identical twins. Study conclusions and caveats: Twins showed a vaccine T cell response that reportedly seemed partly convergent, partly personalized.

V was shortened by 5 bases and J by 3 bases, with 13 bases between the two germline ends. CDR3 length equals 14 residues. Germline CDR1 SQVTM, CDR2 ANQGSEA. MiXCR, run by TCRdb on the RT-PCR reads, gives a single entry per CDR3 protein. The data show roughly 18,000 distinct CDR3 sequences, around 67% seen once. V gene TRBV29-1 combines with J gene TRBJ2-2; D perhaps matches TRBD2 (5 bases). The starting material was T cells from blood (PBMCs), unsorted or a sorted subset (not recorded which), obtained before or after yellow fever vaccination (not recorded which). The sequence was obtained from a woman aged 18-29 years who received the yellow fever vaccine. The CDR3 bases are TGCAGCGTTAGTGGAGGTGTGTACACCGGGGAGCTGTTTTTT. This sequence encodes CSVSGGVYTGELFF.